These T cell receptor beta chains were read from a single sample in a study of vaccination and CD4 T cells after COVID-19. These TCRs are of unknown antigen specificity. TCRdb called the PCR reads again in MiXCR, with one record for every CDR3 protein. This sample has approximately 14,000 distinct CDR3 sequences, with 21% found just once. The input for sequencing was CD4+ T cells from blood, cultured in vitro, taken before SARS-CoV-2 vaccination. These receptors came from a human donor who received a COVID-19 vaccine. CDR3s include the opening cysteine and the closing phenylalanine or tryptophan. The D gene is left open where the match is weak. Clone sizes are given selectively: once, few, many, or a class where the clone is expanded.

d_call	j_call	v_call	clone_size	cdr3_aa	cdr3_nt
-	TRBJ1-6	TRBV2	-	CASRGGPRNSPLHF	TGTGCCAGCAGGGGGGGACCGAGGAATTCACCCCTCCACTTT
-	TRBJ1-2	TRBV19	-	CASSLRSYGYTF	TGTGCCAGTAGTCTGAGGAGCTATGGCTACACCTTC
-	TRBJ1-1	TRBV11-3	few	CASSLDRRTNTEAFF	TGTGCCAGCAGCTTAGACCGCAGAACGAACACTGAAGCTTTCTTT
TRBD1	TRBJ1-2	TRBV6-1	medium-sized	CASSEIRGTGRHYGYTF	TGTGCCAGCAGTGAAATTCGTGGGACAGGCCGCCACTATGGCTACACCTTC
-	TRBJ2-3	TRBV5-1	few	CASSLDSGPTDTQYF	TGCGCCAGCAGCTTGGACTCCGGGCCCACAGATACGCAGTATTTT
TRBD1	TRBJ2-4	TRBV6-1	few	CASSEGDRARNIQYF	TGTGCCAGCAGTGAAGGGGACAGGGCTAGAAACATTCAGTACTTC
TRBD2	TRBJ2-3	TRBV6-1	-	CASKLAAGTDTQYF	TGTGCCAGCAAACTAGCGGCCGGCACAGATACGCAGTATTTT
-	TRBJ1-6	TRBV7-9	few	CASSFQGHNSPLHF	TGTGCCAGCAGCTTTCAGGGCCATAATTCACCCCTCCACTTT
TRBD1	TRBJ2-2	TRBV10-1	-	CASSPGTGATGELFF	TGCGCCAGCAGCCCCGGGACAGGGGCCACCGGGGAGCTGTTTTTT
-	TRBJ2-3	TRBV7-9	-	CASSEAYTQYF	TGTGCCAGCAGCGAGGCTTATACGCAGTATTTT
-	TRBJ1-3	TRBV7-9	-	CAAERGGTSSGNTIYF	TGTGCCGCTGAGCGCGGGGGGACCAGCTCTGGAAACACCATATATTTT
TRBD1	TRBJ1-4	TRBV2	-	CASRRTGGDEKLFF	TGTGCCAGCCGCAGGACAGGGGGCGACGAAAAACTGTTTTTT
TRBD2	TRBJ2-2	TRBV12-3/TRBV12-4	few	CASSLVTAGGPGELFF	TGTGCCAGCAGTTTAGTGACTGCGGGGGGGCCCGGGGAGCTGTTTTTT
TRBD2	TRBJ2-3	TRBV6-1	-	CASRTSADTQYF	TGTGCCAGCAGGACTAGCGCAGATACGCAGTATTTT
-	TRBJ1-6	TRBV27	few	CASSRSSSYNSPLHF	TGTGCCAGCAGCCGGTCGAGCTCCTATAATTCACCCCTCCACTTT
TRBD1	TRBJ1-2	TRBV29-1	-	CSAADRGYGYTF	TGCAGCGCCGCGGACAGGGGATATGGCTACACCTTC
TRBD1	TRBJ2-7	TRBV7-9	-	CASSLRPPGQGDYEQYF	TGTGCCAGCAGCTTACGACCGCCGGGACAGGGGGACTACGAGCAGTACTTC
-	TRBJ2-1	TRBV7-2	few	CASSSSAGPFNEQFF	TGTGCCAGCAGCTCGTCCGCGGGGCCTTTCAATGAGCAGTTCTTC
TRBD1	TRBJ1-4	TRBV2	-	CTSSGADRPTKELFF	TGTACCAGCAGTGGTGCGGACAGGCCAACGAAAGAACTGTTTTTT
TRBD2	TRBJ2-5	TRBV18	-	CASSPTSEWQETQYF	TGTGCCAGCTCACCGACTAGCGAGTGGCAAGAGACCCAGTACTTC
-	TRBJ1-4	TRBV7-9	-	CASSDYGEGLGEKLFF	TGTGCCAGCAGTGATTATGGAGAGGGACTTGGTGAAAAACTGTTTTTT
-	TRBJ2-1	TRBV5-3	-	CASTTRGGAYNEQFF	TGTGCCAGCACCACGAGGGGGGGGGCGTACAATGAGCAGTTCTTC
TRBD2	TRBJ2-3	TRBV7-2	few	CASSSPAGVTDTQYF	TGTGCCAGCAGCTCGCCGGCGGGGGTAACAGATACGCAGTATTTT
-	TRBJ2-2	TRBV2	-	CASRGTVNTGELFF	TGTGCCAGCAGGGGAACAGTTAACACCGGGGAGCTGTTTTTT
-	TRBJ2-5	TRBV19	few	CASSMNPSETQYF	TGTGCCAGTAGTATGAATCCTTCGGAGACCCAGTACTTC
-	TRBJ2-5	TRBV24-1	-	CATSDSDTGWGETQYF	TGTGCCACCAGTGATTCGGATACAGGGTGGGGGGAGACCCAGTACTTC
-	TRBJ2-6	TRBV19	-	CASSIVGGSGANVLTF	TGTGCCAGTAGTATAGTGGGGGGCTCTGGGGCCAACGTCCTGACTTTC
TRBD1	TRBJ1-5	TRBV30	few	CAWSAGGANQPQHF	TGTGCCTGGAGTGCAGGGGGGGCGAATCAGCCCCAGCATTTT